The 13 T cell receptor beta chains below were found in one sample sequenced in a study of early T cells in non-severe SARS-CoV-2 infection. From the 5' RACE reads, TCRdb called clonotypes with MiXCR, one entry per CDR3 protein. This table has 75,000 to 100,000 distinct CDR3 sequences, about 15% appearing once. Sequencing input: whole blood. All receptors come from an adult who was a healthcare worker with PCR-confirmed SARS-CoV-2 infection or an uninfected control (not recorded which).

The genes are TRBV25-1 and TRBJ1-1; D gene ambiguous. This CDR3 has 12 residues. Trimming shortened V by 2 bases and J by 8 bases, and 9 bases separated the two germline ends. CDR1 MGHDK and CDR2 SYGVNS come from the germline V gene. CDR3 sequence reads: CASSEGRAEAFF. The CDR3 region has the DNA TGTGCCAGCAGTGAAGGACGGGCCGAAGCTTTCTTT.

This clonotype was counted a few times. This chain links TRBV28 with TRBJ2-2; no clear D gene. The CDR3 is 12 residues long. CDR1 and CDR2 (germline): MDHEN, SYDVKM. The V end was cut by 2 bases, the J end by 7 bases, with 5 bases between. This CDR3 reads CASSLVRGELFF. CDR3 coding DNA: TGTGCCAGCAGTTTAGTCCGCGGGGAGCTGTTTTTT.

This clonotype was found a few times. The chain recombines TRBV7-9 with TRBJ1-5; no clear D gene. CDR3 length equals 12 residues. With 0 bases removed from V and 7 bases from J, the gap between germline ends came to 4 bases. Germline values: CDR1 SEHNR, CDR2 FQNEAQ (reference sequence). As DNA, the CDR3 is TGTGCCAGCAGCTTAGCGGGCCAGCCCCAGCATTTT. Protein: CASSLAGQPQHF.

This clonotype was counted many times. One end of the junction does not line up with germline, which may come from a read error. The chain uses TRBV4-2 and TRBJ2-3; D remains ambiguous. Germline V gene lookup returns CDR1 LGHNA and CDR2 YNFKEQ. The CDR3 extends over 14 amino acids. CDR3 sequence (DNA): TGTGCCAGCAGCGAAGATGGGGGCACAGATACGCAGTATTTT. Protein: CASSEDGGTDTQYF.

A note on this clonotype: Compared with germline, one end of the junction differs, possibly owing to a read error. V gene TRBV11-2 combines with J gene TRBJ2-7; D gene uncertain. Germline V lookup: CDR1 SGHAT, CDR2 FQNNGV. The CDR3 is 14 residues long. The CDR3 loop is CSSSLWSSPYEQYF. CDR3 DNA sequence: TGTTCCAGCAGCTTATGGTCCTCTCCCTACGAGCAGTACTTC.

In this sample, this clonotype turned up a few times. CDR3 amino acids: CASGSYRGNEQFF. DNA of the CDR3: TGTGCCAGCGGGAGTTATCGGGGCAATGAGCAGTTCTTC. The chain combines TRBV28 with TRBJ2-1, with a weak D call TRBD2 (5 bases). Germline CDR1 is MDHEN and CDR2 is SYDVKM. The length of the CDR3 is 13 residues. V lost 8 bases, J lost 6 bases, and 14 bases lay in between.

This clonotype has more than one count but fewer than ten. This sequence joins TRBV6-6 and TRBJ2-7; D gene ambiguous. With 7 bases removed from V and 1 base from J, the gap between germline ends came to 17 bases. Germline V gene lookup returns CDR1 MNHNY and CDR2 SVGAGI (reference sequence). This CDR3 comprises 15 residues. In DNA, the CDR3 is TGTGCCAGCATTCGACCTACGCCTGGGTCCTACGAGCAGTACTTC. Its translation: CASIRPTPGSYEQYF.

This clonotype has a handful of counts. The chain has TRBV27 and TRBJ2-4; no reliable D call. V lost 9 bases and J lost 0, with 15 bases in between. The CDR3 contains 15 residues. The germline gives CDR1 MNHEY, CDR2 SMNVEV (reference sequence). This CDR3 reads CARSERSEAKNIQYF. CDR3 bases: TGTGCCAGGTCGGAGAGGTCCGAAGCCAAAAACATTCAGTACTTC.

The chain employs TRBV7-9 and TRBJ2-1, with D possibly TRBD2 on 5 matching bases. The CDR3 totals 13 residues. With 5 bases removed from V and 6 bases from J, the gap between germline ends came to 11 bases. The germline CDR1 and CDR2 sequences are SEHNR and FQNEAQ (reference sequence). The CDR3, as DNA: TGTGCCAGCAGCACGGACTCGGTCAATGAGCAGTTCTTC. This codes for CASSTDSVNEQFF.

The chain links TRBV12-3 or TRBV12-4 to TRBJ1-2; D remains ambiguous. The V gene lost 3 bases and the J gene lost 3 bases, with 11 bases spanning the gap. The CDR3 has 14 amino acids. This chain's CDR3 is CASSFGNLDYGYTF. The CDR3 region has the DNA TGTGCCAGCAGTTTTGGCAACCTGGACTATGGCTACACCTTC.

The gene calls are TRBV14 and TRBJ1-4, with D tentatively TRBD1 (5 bases). V was pared by 4 bases and J by 7 bases, with 19 bases between. This CDR3 contains 16 residues. Per the germline V gene, CDR1 is SGHDN and CDR2 is FVKESK. CDR3 DNA: TGTGCCAGCAGCCCGCCCTTACAGGACGTGAGTGAAAAACTGTTTTTT. The encoded protein is CASSPPLQDVSEKLFF.

This clonotype occurred a few times. The J gene is TRBJ2-3, the V gene TRBV4-2; a weak D match, TRBD1 (6 bases). Trimming shortened V by 4 bases and J by 10 bases, and 24 bases separated the two germline ends. The germline CDR1 and CDR2 sequences are LGHNA and YNFKEQ. The CDR3 sequence is 16 residues long. The CDR3 loop reads CASSPIQGFPILAQYF. The CDR3, as DNA: TGTGCCAGCAGCCCAATACAGGGTTTCCCAATCCTTGCGCAGTATTTT.

CDR3 nucleotides: TGTGCCAGCACCCTATTCCGGACGGAGACCGACGTCCTGACTTTC. Amino acids: CASTLFRTETDVLTF. The gene calls are TRBV7-8 and TRBJ2-6; D uncertain. CDR1 and CDR2 (germline): SGHVS, FQNEAQ. V lost 7 bases and J lost 11, with 21 bases in between. The CDR3 has 15 residues. The full variable domain, its missing parts supplied by reference TRBV7-8 and TRBJ2-6, is GAGVSQSPRYKVAKRGQDVALRCDPISGHVSLFWYQQALGQGPEFLTYFQNEAQLDKSGLPSDRFFAERPEGSVSTLKIQRTQQEDSAVYLCASTLFRTETDVLTFGAGSRLTVL.